Following are 5 T cell receptor beta chains from one sample sequenced in a study of cytotoxic CD8 clonotypes in ibrutinib-treated CLL. Method: immunoSEQ multiplex PCR; TCRdb's copy keeps in-frame clones and lacks some. The sample consists of about 130,000 clones, 80% to 90% of them appearing once. The starting material was PBMCs, obtained after 24 months of ibrutinib treatment. The receptors were gathered from a human donor with chronic lymphocytic leukemia.

The rearrangement joins TRBV7-8 to TRBJ2-3; D uncertain. This CDR3 is built from 13 residues. Trimming left V 1 base short and J 4 bases short, with 6 bases between. Germline CDR1 is SGHVS and CDR2 is FQNEAQ. The CDR3 is CASSLGASDTQYF. For the CDR3, the DNA is TGTGCCAGCAGCTTAGGGGCATCAGATACGCAGTATTTT.

The chain recombines TRBV11-2 with TRBJ2-7, with D hard to call. Trimming removed 1 base at V and 0 bases at J, with 10 bases between. The CDR3 is 15 amino acids. Germline CDR1 and CDR2: SGHAT and FQNNGV. The CDR3 protein is CASSLGSGSSYEQYF. CDR3 in DNA: TGTGCCAGCAGCTTAGGGTCAGGTAGCTCCTACGAGCAGTACTTC.

V is TRBV18 and J is TRBJ1-4, with TRBD1 matching 8 bases. The V gene end was trimmed by 3 bases and the J gene end by 4 bases; junction bases not matched to a gene: 13. This CDR3 region has 18 residues. The germline V gene has CDR1 KGHSH and CDR2 LQKENI. The CDR3 DNA is TGTGCCAGCTCACCCGCCCCCGCAGGGGGCTTCAATAATGAAAAACTGTTTTTT. It translates to CASSPAPAGGFNNEKLFF.

The chain couples TRBV11-1 to TRBJ1-2; D is unresolved. The V gene lost 1 base and the J gene lost 8 bases, with 14 bases spanning the gap. Germline loops: CDR1 SGHAT, CDR2 FQDESV (reference sequence). The CDR3 extends over 14 amino acids. This CDR3 reads CASSLGQGGEGYTF. As DNA, the CDR3 is TGTGCCAGCAGCTTAGGGCAAGGCGGCGAGGGCTACACCTTC.

This rearrangement joins TRBV7-9 to TRBJ2-2, with 9 bases matching TRBD1. In germline, CDR1 is SEHNR, CDR2 FQNEAQ (reference sequence). After removal of 2 bases from V and 6 bases from J, the junction contained 1 base not matched to a gene. The CDR3 runs 14 residues. DNA of the CDR3: TGTGCCAGCAGCTTATGGACAGGGGCCGGGGAGCTGTTTTTT. It encodes CASSLWTGAGELFF.